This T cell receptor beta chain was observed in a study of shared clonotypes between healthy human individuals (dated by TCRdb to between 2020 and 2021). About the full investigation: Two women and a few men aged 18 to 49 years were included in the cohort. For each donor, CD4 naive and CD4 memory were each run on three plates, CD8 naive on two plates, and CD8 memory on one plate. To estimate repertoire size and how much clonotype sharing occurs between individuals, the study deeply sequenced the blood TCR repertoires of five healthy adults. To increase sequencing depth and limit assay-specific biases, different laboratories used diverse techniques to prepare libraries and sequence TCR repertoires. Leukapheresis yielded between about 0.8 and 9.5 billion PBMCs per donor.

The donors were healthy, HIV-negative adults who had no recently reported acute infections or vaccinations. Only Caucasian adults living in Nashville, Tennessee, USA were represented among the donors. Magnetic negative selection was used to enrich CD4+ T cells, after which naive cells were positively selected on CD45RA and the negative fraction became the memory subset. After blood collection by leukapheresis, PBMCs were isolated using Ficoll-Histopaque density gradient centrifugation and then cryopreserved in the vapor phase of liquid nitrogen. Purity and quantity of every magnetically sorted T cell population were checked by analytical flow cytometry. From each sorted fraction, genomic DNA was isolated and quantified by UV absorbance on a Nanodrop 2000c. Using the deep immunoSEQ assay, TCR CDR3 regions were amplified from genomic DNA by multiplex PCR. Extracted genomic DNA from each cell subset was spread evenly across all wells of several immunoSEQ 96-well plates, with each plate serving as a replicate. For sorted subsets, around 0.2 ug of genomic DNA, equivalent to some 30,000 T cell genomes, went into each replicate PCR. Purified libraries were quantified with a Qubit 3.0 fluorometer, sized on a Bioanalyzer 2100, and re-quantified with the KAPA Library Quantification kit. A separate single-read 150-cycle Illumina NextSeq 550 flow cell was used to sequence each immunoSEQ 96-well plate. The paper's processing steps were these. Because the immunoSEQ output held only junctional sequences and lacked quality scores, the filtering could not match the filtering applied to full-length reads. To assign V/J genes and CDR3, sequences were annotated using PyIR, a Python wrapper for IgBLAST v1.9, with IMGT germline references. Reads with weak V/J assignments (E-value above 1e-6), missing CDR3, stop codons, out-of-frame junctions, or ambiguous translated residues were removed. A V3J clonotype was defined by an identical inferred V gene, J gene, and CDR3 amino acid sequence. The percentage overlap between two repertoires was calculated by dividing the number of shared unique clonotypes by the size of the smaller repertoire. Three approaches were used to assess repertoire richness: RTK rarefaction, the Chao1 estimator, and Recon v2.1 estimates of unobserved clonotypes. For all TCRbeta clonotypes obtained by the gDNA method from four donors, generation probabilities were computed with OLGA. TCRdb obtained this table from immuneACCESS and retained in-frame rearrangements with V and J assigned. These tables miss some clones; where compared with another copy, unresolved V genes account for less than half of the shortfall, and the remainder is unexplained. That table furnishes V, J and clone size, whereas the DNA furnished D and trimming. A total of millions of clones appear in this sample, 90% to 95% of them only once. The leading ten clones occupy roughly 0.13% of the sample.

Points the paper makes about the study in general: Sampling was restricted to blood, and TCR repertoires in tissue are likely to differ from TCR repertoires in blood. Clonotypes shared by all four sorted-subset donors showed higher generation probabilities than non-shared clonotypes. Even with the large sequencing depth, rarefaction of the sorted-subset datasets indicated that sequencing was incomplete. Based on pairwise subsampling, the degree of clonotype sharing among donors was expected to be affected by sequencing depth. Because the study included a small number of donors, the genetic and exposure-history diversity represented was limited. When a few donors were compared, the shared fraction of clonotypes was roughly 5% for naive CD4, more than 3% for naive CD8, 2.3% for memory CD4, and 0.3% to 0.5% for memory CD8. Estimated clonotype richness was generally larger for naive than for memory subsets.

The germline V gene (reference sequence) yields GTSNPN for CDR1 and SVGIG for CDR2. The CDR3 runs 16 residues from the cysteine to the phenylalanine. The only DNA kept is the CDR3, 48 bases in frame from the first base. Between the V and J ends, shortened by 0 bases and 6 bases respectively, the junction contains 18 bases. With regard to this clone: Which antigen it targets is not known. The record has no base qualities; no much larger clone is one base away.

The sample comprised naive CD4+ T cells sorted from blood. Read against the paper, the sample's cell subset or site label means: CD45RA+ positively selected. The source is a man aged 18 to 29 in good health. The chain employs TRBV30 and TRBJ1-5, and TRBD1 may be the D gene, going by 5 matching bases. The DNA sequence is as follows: TGTGCCTGGAGTGTAAGGGGTTCGTGGGGTGCTCAGCCCCAGCATTTT. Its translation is CAWSVRGSWGAQPQHF.